Sequencing of this T cell receptor (beta chain) was carried out in a study of blood T cell repertoires in COVID-19. Sequenced by immunoSEQ multiplex PCR; TCRdb stores in-frame clones only, minus some. The sample holds more than 200,000 clones, around nine tenths seen once. This clone was seen only a few times. With 5 bases removed from V and 0 bases from J, the gap between germline ends came to 11 bases. The CDR3 sequence is 15 residues long. Per germline, CDR1 LNHDA and CDR2 SQIVND (reference sequence). Which cohort a participant joined came from the clinical history participants gave. The sequenced sample consisted of PBMCs or T cells enriched from blood (not recorded which). The receptor was derived from a woman aged 50 to 65 who had recovered from COVID-19. The chain employs TRBV19 and TRBJ2-1; D gene unclear. Here the CDR3 reads CASSSLRDSYNEQFF. The CDR3 DNA sequence: TGTGCCAGTAGTTCGCTCCGAGACTCCTACAATGAGCAGTTCTTC.